This record looks at one T cell receptor (beta chain) sequence and its context. The table came from immunoSEQ multiplex PCR; TCRdb's copy has only in-frame clones and leaves some out. The profile shows about 160,000 clones, around 96% of them singletons. The data were taken from a study of cytomegalovirus exposure and HLA in healthy donors. CDR1 is GTSNPN and CDR2 is SVGIG in the germline V gene (reference sequence). Trimming left V 2 bases short and J 0 bases short, with 14 bases between. The length of the CDR3 is 15 residues. The sample taken for sequencing was PBMCs. This TCR was recovered from a woman between 18 and 30 years old in good health and CMV-seronegative. This chain joins TRBV30 and TRBJ2-7; the D gene is possibly TRBD1 (5 bases). CDR3: CAWSNEQGYSYEQYF. In DNA, the CDR3 is TGTGCCTGGAGTAATGAGCAGGGATACTCCTACGAGCAGTACTTC.